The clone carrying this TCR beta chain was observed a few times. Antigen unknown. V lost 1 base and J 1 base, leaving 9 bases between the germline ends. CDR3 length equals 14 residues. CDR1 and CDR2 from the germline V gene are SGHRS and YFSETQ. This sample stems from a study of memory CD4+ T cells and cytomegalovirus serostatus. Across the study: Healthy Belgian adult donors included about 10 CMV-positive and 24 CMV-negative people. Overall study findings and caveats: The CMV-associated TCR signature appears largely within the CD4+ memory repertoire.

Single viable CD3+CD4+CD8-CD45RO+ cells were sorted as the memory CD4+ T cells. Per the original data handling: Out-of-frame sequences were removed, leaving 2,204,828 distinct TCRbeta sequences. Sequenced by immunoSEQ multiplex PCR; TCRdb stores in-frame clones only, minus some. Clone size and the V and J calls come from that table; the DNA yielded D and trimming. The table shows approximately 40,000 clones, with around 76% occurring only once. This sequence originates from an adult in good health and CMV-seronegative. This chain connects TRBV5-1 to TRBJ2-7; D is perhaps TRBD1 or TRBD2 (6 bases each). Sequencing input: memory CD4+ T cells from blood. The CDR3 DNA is TGCGCCAGCAGCTTGCGGAGGGGGTCCTACGAGCAGTACTTC. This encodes CASSLRRGSYEQYF.